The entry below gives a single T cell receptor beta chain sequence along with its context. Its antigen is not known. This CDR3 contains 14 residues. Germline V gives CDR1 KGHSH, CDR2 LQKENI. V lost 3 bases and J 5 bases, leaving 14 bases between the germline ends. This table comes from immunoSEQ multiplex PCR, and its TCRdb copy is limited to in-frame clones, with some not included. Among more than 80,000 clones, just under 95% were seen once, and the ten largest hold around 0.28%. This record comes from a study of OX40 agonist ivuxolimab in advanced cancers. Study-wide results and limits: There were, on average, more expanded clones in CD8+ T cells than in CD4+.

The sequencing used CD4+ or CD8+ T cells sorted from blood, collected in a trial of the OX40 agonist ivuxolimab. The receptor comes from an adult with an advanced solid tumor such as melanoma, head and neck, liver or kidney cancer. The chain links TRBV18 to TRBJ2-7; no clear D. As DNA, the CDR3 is TGTGCCAGCTCACCGTACGGGTCCGTCAACGAGCAGTACTTC. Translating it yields CASSPYGSVNEQYF.